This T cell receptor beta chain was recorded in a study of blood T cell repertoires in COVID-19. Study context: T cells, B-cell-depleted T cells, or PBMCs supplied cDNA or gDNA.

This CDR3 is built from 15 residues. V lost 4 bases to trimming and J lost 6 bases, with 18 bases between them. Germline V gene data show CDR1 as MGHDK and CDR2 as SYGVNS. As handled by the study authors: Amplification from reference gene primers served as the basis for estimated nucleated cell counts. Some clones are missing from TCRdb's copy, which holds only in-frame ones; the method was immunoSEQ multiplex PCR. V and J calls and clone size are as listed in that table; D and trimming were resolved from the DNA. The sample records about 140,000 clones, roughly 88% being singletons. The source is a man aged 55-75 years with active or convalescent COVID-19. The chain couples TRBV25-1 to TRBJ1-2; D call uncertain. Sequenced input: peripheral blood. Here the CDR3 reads CASSGRDSILDGYTF. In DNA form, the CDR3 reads TGTGCCAGCAGTGGCCGGGATTCTATCCTCGATGGCTACACCTTC.